The 20 T cell receptor beta chains in this list originate from one sample, sequenced in a study of T cell responses to AZD1222 COVID-19 vaccine. Assay: immunoSEQ multiplex PCR; the TCRdb copy retains only in-frame clones and omits some. The data contain around 160,000 clones, roughly 94% of them seen just once; the ten biggest clones take up 0.64%. The sequencing here drew on peripheral blood, taken on day 0 of AZD1222 vaccination. The receptors here all came from an adult in good health.

The chain combines TRBV19 with TRBJ1-2, with D unresolved. Trimming took 3 bases from V and 4 from J, leaving 15 bases between them. This CDR3 region has 15 residues. Looked up from germline, CDR1 is LNHDA and CDR2 is SQIVND (reference sequence). CDR3 nucleotides: TGTGCCAGTAGTATCGTAGCTGTCGTGGGCTATGGCTACACCTTC. This gives the protein CASSIVAVVGYGYTF.

V gene TRBV11-1 combines with J gene TRBJ2-5; perhaps TRBD2 as D (6 bases). The germline V gene encodes CDR1 SGHAT and CDR2 FQDESV (reference sequence). The CDR3 contains 16 residues. With 5 bases removed from V and 0 bases from J, the gap between germline ends came to 16 bases. The CDR3 reads CASSPRIRLDQETQYF. CDR3 nucleotides: TGTGCCAGCAGCCCCCGTATAAGACTAGACCAAGAGACCCAGTACTTC.

As DNA, the CDR3 is TGTGCCAGTAGTATAGGGAGGGGACAGGGCGGAGGAGATTACGAGCAGTACTTC. Amino acid sequence: CASSIGRGQGGGDYEQYF. This chain links TRBV19 with TRBJ2-7; 9 bases match TRBD1. The CDR3 consists of 18 residues. Germline V gene sequence: CDR1 LNHDA, CDR2 SQIVND (reference sequence). With 1 base clipped from V and 4 bases from J, the junction kept 14 bases outside the gene matches.

The chain employs TRBV7-2 and TRBJ1-2; perhaps TRBD1 as D (6 bases). The V gene lost 2 bases and the J gene lost 8 bases, with 12 bases spanning the gap. The CDR3 length is 13 residues. Germline CDR1 reads SGHTA; CDR2 reads FQGNSA. The CDR3 sequence: CASSLLWGQGYTF. The CDR3 region has the DNA TGTGCCAGCAGCTTATTGTGGGGGCAAGGCTACACCTTC.

The V gene is TRBV18, the J gene TRBJ1-1; D remains ambiguous. Germline CDR1 reads KGHSH; CDR2 reads LQKENI. The length of the CDR3 is 12 residues. The V and J ends lost 4 bases and 2 bases respectively, with 5 bases between them. The CDR3 is CASSLDNTEAFF. The CDR3 DNA reads TGTGCCAGCTCACTGGATAACACTGAAGCTTTCTTT.

There are many counts of this clone. V gene TRBV4-2 combines with J gene TRBJ2-3; D unresolved. Trimming removed 0 bases from V and 1 base from J, with 8 bases in between. Germline V gene data show CDR1 as LGHNA and CDR2 as YNFKEQ. The CDR3 consists of 15 residues. The CDR3 reads CASSQDRAGTDTQYF. The CDR3 nucleotides are TGTGCCAGCAGCCAAGATCGGGCGGGCACAGATACGCAGTATTTT.

The chain carries TRBV3-1 (or the pseudogene TRBV3-2) and TRBJ1-1; D is perhaps TRBD1 (5 bases). This CDR3 has 12 amino acids. V was shortened by 4 bases and J by 11 bases, with 14 bases between the two germline ends. CDR1 is LGHDT and CDR2 is YNNKEL in the germline V gene (reference sequence). The CDR3 loop is CASSLPEGPAFF. CDR3 sequence (DNA): TGTGCCAGCAGCCTCCCTGAGGGGCCGGCTTTCTTT.

The chain couples TRBV11-3 to TRBJ2-1, with TRBD2 matching 8 bases. The CDR3 has 14 residues. Germline V lookup: CDR1 SGHNT, CDR2 YENEEA. Trimming at V came to 0 bases and at J to 5 bases, leaving 0 bases not matched to a gene. The DNA for the CDR3 is TGTGCCAGCAGCTTAGAGCGGGGGGACAATGAGCAGTTCTTC. Its protein product is CASSLERGDNEQFF.

CDR3 region: CASSPSGRGPYGYTF. In DNA, the CDR3 is TGTGCCAGCAGCCCCTCTGGTCGGGGACCCTATGGCTACACCTTC. The V call is TRBV5-5, the J call TRBJ1-2, with a tentative D call TRBD1 (5 bases). Trimming pared 4 bases from V and 4 bases from J, leaving 17 bases between. The length of the CDR3 is 15 residues. The germline V gene encodes CDR1 SGHKS and CDR2 YYEKEE (reference sequence).

A word on this clone: Other DNA sequences in this specimen translate into the identical CDR3. The chain employs TRBV10-3 and TRBJ1-2, with D possibly TRBD1 on 6 matching bases. Germline V lookup: CDR1 ENHRY, CDR2 SYGVKD. Trimming pared 0 bases from V and 6 bases from J, leaving 11 bases between. This CDR3 is built from 14 residues. The CDR3 DNA reads TGTGCCATCAGTGAGTCGAAGGGGGTCCATGGCTACACCTTC. The encoded protein is CAISESKGVHGYTF.

The V gene is TRBV28, the J gene TRBJ1-2, with unresolved D. The V and J ends lost 3 bases and 1 base respectively, with 9 bases between them. CDR3 length equals 14 residues. CDR1 and CDR2 from the germline V gene are MDHEN and SYDVKM. The CDR3 region is CASSFGWSNYGYTF. CDR3 sequence (DNA): TGTGCCAGCAGTTTCGGGTGGAGTAACTATGGCTACACCTTC.

The chain combines TRBV5-6 with TRBJ1-1; the D is unclear. The length of the CDR3 is 12 residues. The V gene lost 1 base and the J gene lost 9 bases, with 10 bases spanning the gap. Germline values: CDR1 SGHDT, CDR2 YYEEEE. CDR3 region: CASSLSGQKAFF. For the CDR3, the DNA is TGTGCCAGCAGCTTGAGCGGGCAGAAAGCTTTCTTT.

The chain has TRBV7-2 and TRBJ1-5; a weak D match, TRBD1 (6 bases). This CDR3 has 16 residues. The germline V gene has CDR1 SGHTA and CDR2 FQGNSA. Between the trimmed V and J ends, which lost 4 bases and 6 bases, there was a span of 19 bases. The CDR3 spells CASSSLGGRGGQPQHF. DNA for the CDR3: TGTGCCAGCAGCTCCCTGGGCGGCAGGGGTGGTCAGCCCCAGCATTTT.

The CDR3 nucleotides read TGTGCCAGCAGCTTGGGGAGCTCCTACAATGAGCAGTTCTTC. Amino acid sequence: CASSLGSSYNEQFF. The rearrangement links TRBV9 to TRBJ2-1; TRBD2 might be the D (5 bases). The CDR3 loop spans 14 amino acids. The germline V gene has CDR1 SGDLS and CDR2 YYNGEE. The V end was cut by 4 bases, the J end by 0 bases, with 8 bases between.

This clone showed up just a few times. V usage is TRBV14 and J usage is TRBJ1-3; D remains unclear. With 0 bases removed from V and 0 bases from J, the gap between germline ends came to 9 bases. CDR3 length equals 16 residues. Looked up from germline, CDR1 is SGHDN and CDR2 is FVKESK. This CDR3 is CASSQDVGGSGNTIYF. In nucleotides, the CDR3 is TGTGCCAGCAGCCAAGATGTGGGCGGCTCTGGAAACACCATATATTTT.

This rearrangement joins TRBV2 to TRBJ2-7, with 8 positions matching TRBD2. This CDR3 has 15 residues. Germline values: CDR1 SNHLY, CDR2 FYNNEI. The junction had 4 bases not matched to a gene; V was cut back by 1 base and J by 2 bases. The chain's CDR3 is CASSEGLAQTYEQYF. CDR3 coding DNA: TGTGCCAGCAGTGAAGGACTAGCGCAAACCTACGAGCAGTACTTC. The full variable domain, its missing parts supplied by reference TRBV2 and TRBJ2-7, is EPEVTQTPSHQVTQMGQEVILRCVPISNHLYFYWYRQILGQKVEFLVSFYNNEISEKSEIFDDQFSVERPDGSNFTLKIRSTKLEDSAMYFCASSEGLAQTYEQYFGPGTRLTVT.

This sequence joins TRBV11-2 and TRBJ2-5; D remains ambiguous. Looked up from germline, CDR1 is SGHAT and CDR2 is FQNNGV. The CDR3 is made up of 13 amino acids. The germline V and J ends were trimmed by 2 bases and 5 bases, with 9 bases remaining between them. For the CDR3, the DNA is TGTGCCAGCAGCTTAAGGGCCCGCGAGACCCAGTACTTC. Its translation is CASSLRARETQYF.

This clone has a handful of counts. The chain carries TRBV19 and TRBJ1-2; 7 bases fit TRBD1. The V gene's germline CDR1 is LNHDA and CDR2 SQIVND (reference sequence). The CDR3 consists of 14 residues. V lost 3 bases and J lost 5; bases outside the gene matches: 6. CDR3 coding DNA: TGTGCCAGTAGTATTATCGGCAGGGGGTATGGCTACACCTTC. Translating it yields CASSIIGRGYGYTF.

The sample holds a few counts of this clone. At one end the junction does not follow the germline gene, possibly because of a read error. The gene calls are TRBV20-1 and TRBJ2-7; D possibly matches TRBD1 or TRBD2 (5 bases each). Looked up from germline, CDR1 is DFQATT and CDR2 is SNEGSKA (reference sequence). The CDR3 covers 11 residues. In DNA, the CDR3 is TGCAGTGCGAGAGGGGCCTACGAGCAGTACTTC. Its translation is CSARGAYEQYF.

The genes are TRBV5-6 and TRBJ2-5, with D maybe TRBD2 (6 bases). The CDR3 totals 13 residues. Between the trimmed V and J ends, which lost 7 bases and 0 bases, there was a span of 10 bases. From germline, CDR1 is SGHDT and CDR2 YYEEEE. Written as DNA, the CDR3 is TGTGCCAGCGGGGGGTTATACCAAGAGACCCAGTACTTC. Its protein product is CASGGLYQETQYF.